Here is one T cell receptor beta chain with its context. The sample is drawn from a study of blood T cells in healthy people across ages. Turning to the study itself: Using template switching, researchers captured about one barcoded beta molecule for each two T cells.

CDR1 is DFQATT and CDR2 is SNEGSKA in the germline V gene (reference sequence). With 6 bases removed from V and 6 bases from J, the gap between germline ends came to 20 bases. The CDR3 sequence is 14 residues long. Primed by a sample-barcoded 5' primer and a J-beta primer mix, a second PCR proceeded for roughly 6 to 12 cycles. A single record per CDR3 protein comes from TCRdb applying MiXCR to the 5' RACE reads. Here the sample spans hundreds of thousands of distinct CDR3 sequences, around 25% being singletons. Researchers report isolating at least 6.5 million PBMCs per sample. These records were also assigned to another study, of T cells of mothers and their children. According to that study: Compared with unrelated pairs, related mother-child pairs had slightly higher, non-significant overlap.

This receptor was taken from a boy aged 5-17 years in good health. Sequencing was performed on blood. This chain uses TRBV20-1 with TRBJ1-2; D is possibly TRBD1 (5 bases). Written as DNA, the CDR3 is TGCAGTGCCCTGGCGTGGCAGGGCTTTAATGGCTACACCTTC. This encodes CSALAWQGFNGYTF.